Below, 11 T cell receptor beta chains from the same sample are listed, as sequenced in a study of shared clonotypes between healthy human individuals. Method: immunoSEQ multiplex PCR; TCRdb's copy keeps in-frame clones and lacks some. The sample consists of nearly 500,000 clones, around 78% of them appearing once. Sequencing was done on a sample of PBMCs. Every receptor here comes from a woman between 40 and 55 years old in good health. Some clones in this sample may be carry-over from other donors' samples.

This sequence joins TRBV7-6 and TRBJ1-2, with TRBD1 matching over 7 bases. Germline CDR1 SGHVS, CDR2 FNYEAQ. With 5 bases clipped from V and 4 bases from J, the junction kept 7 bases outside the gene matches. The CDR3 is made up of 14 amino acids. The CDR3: CASSPLGQSYGYTF. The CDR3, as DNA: TGTGCCAGCAGCCCCCTGGGACAGAGCTATGGCTACACCTTC.

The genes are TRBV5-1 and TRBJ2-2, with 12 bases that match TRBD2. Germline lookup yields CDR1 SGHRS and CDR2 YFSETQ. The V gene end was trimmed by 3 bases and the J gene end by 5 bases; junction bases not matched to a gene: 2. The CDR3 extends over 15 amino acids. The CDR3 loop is CASSWTSGNTGELFF. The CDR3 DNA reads TGCGCCAGCAGCTGGACTAGCGGGAATACCGGGGAGCTGTTTTTT.

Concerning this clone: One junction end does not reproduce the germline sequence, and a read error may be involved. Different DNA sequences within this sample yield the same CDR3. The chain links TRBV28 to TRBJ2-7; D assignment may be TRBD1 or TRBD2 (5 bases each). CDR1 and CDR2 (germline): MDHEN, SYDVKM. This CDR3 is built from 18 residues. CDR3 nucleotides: TGCGCCAGCACCCAAGTGGGGGTGAGAACGGAAAGCTCCTACGAGCAGTACTTC. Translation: CASTQVGVRTESSYEQYF.

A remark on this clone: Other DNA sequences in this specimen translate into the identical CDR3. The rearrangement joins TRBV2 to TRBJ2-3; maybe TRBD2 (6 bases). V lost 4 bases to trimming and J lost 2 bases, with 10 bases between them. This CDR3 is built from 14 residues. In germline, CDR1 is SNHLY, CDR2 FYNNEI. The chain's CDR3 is CASSGGLPTDTQYF. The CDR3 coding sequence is TGTGCCAGCAGTGGTGGACTACCCACAGATACGCAGTATTTT.

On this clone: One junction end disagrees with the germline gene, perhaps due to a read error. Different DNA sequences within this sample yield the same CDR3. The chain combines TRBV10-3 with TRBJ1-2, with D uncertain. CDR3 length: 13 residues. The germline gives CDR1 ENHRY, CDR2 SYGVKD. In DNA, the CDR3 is TGCGCCATCAGTGAACGTTCTAACTATGGCTACACCTTC. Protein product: CAISERSNYGYTF.

In DNA form, the CDR3 reads TGTGCCAGCAGCTTATTTGACAGATCCTACGAGCAGTACTTC. Translating it yields CASSLFDRSYEQYF. This rearrangement joins TRBV7-8 to TRBJ2-7, with D possibly being TRBD1 (5 bases). This CDR3 has 14 residues. The V end lost 2 bases, the J end lost 1 base, and 9 bases lay between the germline ends. Germline V gene data show CDR1 as SGHVS and CDR2 as FQNEAQ.

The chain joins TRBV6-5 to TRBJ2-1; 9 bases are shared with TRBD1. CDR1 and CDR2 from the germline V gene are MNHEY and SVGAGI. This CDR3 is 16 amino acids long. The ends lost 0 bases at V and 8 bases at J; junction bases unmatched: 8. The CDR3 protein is CASSYSSGTGRDEQFF. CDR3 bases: TGTGCCAGCAGTTACTCGTCTGGGACAGGGCGAGATGAGCAGTTCTTC.

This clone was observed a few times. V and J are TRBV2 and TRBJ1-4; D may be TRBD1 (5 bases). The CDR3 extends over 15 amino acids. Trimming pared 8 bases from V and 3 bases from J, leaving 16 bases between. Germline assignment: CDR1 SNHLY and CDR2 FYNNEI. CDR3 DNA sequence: TGTGCCAGCCGACCACCACAGGCCTCTAATGAAAAACTGTTTTTT. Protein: CASRPPQASNEKLFF. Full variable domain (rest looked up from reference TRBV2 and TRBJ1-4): EPEVTQTPSHQVTQMGQEVILRCVPISNHLYFYWYRQILGQKVEFLVSFYNNEISEKSEIFDDQFSVERPDGSNFTLKIRSTKLEDSAMYFCASRPPQASNEKLFFGSGTQLSVL.

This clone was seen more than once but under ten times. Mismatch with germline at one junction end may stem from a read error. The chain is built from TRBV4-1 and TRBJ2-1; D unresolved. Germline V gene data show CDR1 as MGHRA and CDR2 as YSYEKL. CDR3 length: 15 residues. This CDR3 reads CASSLVPEAYNEQFF. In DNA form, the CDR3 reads TGTGCCAGCAGCTTAGTTCCAGAGGCCTACAATGAGCAGTTCTTC.

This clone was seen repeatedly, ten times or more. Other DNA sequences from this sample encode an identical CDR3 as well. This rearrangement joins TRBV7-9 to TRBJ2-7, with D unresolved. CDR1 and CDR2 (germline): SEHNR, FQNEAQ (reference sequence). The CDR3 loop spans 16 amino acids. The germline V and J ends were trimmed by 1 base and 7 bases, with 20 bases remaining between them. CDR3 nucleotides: TGTGCCAGCAGCTTAGTAGGAAAACTGGTGGGCGGTGAGCAGTACTTC. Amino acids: CASSLVGKLVGGEQYF. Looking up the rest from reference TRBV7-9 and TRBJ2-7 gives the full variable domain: DTGVSQNPRHKITKRGQNVTFRCDPISEHNRLYWYRQTLGQGPEFLTYFQNEAQLEKSRLLSDRFSAERPKGSFSTLEIQRTEQGDSAMYLCASSLVGKLVGGEQYFGPGTRLTVT.

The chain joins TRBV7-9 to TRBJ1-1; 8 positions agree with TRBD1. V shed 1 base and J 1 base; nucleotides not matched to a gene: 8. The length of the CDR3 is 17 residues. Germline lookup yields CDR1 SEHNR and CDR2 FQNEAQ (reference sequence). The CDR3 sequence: CASSLGWAGGRNTEAFF. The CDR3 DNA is TGTGCCAGCAGCTTAGGGTGGGCAGGGGGCAGGAACACTGAAGCTTTCTTT.